A selection of T cell receptor beta chains follows, all from one sample in a study of T cells in Graves' hyperthyroidism and ophthalmopathy. TCRdb ran MiXCR on the multiplex PCR reads and lists one entry per CDR3 protein. This sample carries hundreds of thousands of distinct CDR3 sequences, around 20% of them seen once, and the ten largest clones take about 35%. The sample consisted of blood. The receptors here all came from a man aged 30 to 39 with Graves' ophthalmopathy. Each CDR3 is given with its conserved first and last residue. D genes are given only for firm matches. Size values are once, few and many counts, or a class for expanded clones, and some rows have none.

v_gene: TRBV7-3; abundance: -; j_gene: TRBJ2-1; d_gene: -; CDR3nt: TGTGCCAGCAGCTTGACGGGAGCGAACAATGAGCAGTTCTTC; CDR3aa: CASSLTGANNEQFF
v_gene: TRBV7-3; abundance: -; j_gene: TRBJ2-2; d_gene: -; CDR3nt: TGTGCCAGCAGCTCAGGGGGGGTTGGGGACCTCACCGGGGAGCTGTTTTTT; CDR3aa: CASSSGGVGDLTGELFF
v_gene: TRBV11-3; abundance: many; j_gene: TRBJ1-2; d_gene: TRBD1; CDR3nt: TGTGCCAGCAGCCCCCACCGGGACAGGTTCTTTCTTAACTATGGCTACACCTTC; CDR3aa: CASSPHRDRFFLNYGYTF
v_gene: TRBV10-3; abundance: -; j_gene: TRBJ2-3; d_gene: TRBD2; CDR3nt: TGTGCCATTTCGAGACTAGCGGGGAGTGGGGACACAGATACGCAGTATTTT; CDR3aa: CAISRLAGSGDTDTQYF
v_gene: TRBV7-9; abundance: -; j_gene: TRBJ2-1; d_gene: -; CDR3nt: TGTGCCAGCAGCTCCCCCCTGGGGCAGTTCTTC; CDR3aa: CASSSPLGQFF
v_gene: TRBV2; abundance: many; j_gene: TRBJ1-2; d_gene: -; CDR3nt: TGTGCCAGCACTAGCAGGGACAACTATGGCTACACCTTC; CDR3aa: CASTSRDNYGYTF
v_gene: TRBV28; abundance: many; j_gene: TRBJ1-5; d_gene: TRBD1; CDR3nt: TGTGCCAGTAGACAGGGTTATCAGCCCCAGCATTTT; CDR3aa: CASRQGYQPQHF
v_gene: TRBV5-4; abundance: few; j_gene: TRBJ2-5; d_gene: TRBD2; CDR3nt: TGTGCCAGCAGTCCGACTAGCGGGAGTCGAATTGCGTACTTC; CDR3aa: CASSPTSGSRIAYF
v_gene: TRBV20-1; abundance: few; j_gene: TRBJ2-7; d_gene: -; CDR3nt: TGCAGTGCCAAAGCCGATCCGATACCTTCGCACGAGCAGTACTTC; CDR3aa: CSAKADPIPSHEQYF
v_gene: TRBV6-1; abundance: -; j_gene: TRBJ2-1; d_gene: -; CDR3nt: TGTGCCAGCAGAACAATCGGGACGGAAAAAAATGGGCAGTTCTTC; CDR3aa: CASRTIGTEKNGQFF
v_gene: TRBV6-5; abundance: many; j_gene: TRBJ2-2; d_gene: TRBD2; CDR3nt: TGTGCCAGCAGTTACTCCGTGTCAGCGGGAGCTAGCGGGGAGCTGTTTTTT; CDR3aa: CASSYSVSAGASGELFF
v_gene: TRBV5-1; abundance: -; j_gene: TRBJ1-4; d_gene: -; CDR3nt: TGCGCCAGCAGCTTGTCACCCGGGAGTGAAAAACTGTTTTTT; CDR3aa: CASSLSPGSEKLFF
v_gene: TRBV2; abundance: many; j_gene: TRBJ2-1; d_gene: -; CDR3nt: TGTGCCAGCAACGGACCTACCTACAATGAGCAGTTCTTC; CDR3aa: CASNGPTYNEQFF
v_gene: TRBV5-5; abundance: -; j_gene: TRBJ2-5; d_gene: -; CDR3nt: TGTGCCAGCAGCCAAGGTATAGCGGAGCAAGAGACCCAGTACTTC; CDR3aa: CASSQGIAEQETQYF
v_gene: TRBV11-2; abundance: many; j_gene: TRBJ1-5; d_gene: -; CDR3nt: TGTGCCAGCAGCTCAGGGCACTATCAGCCCCAGCATTTT; CDR3aa: CASSSGHYQPQHF
v_gene: TRBV6-1; abundance: many; j_gene: TRBJ1-5; d_gene: TRBD1; CDR3nt: TGTGCCAGCAGTCAGCGGACAGGGGGGACGCAGCCCCAGCATTTT; CDR3aa: CASSQRTGGTQPQHF
v_gene: TRBV4-1; abundance: few; j_gene: TRBJ2-1; d_gene: -; CDR3nt: TGCGCCAGCAGCAAAAGGGCCCTTTCTACAAATGAGCAGTTCTTC; CDR3aa: CASSKRALSTNEQFF
v_gene: TRBV13; abundance: many; j_gene: TRBJ2-3; d_gene: -; CDR3nt: TGTGCCAGCAGCTTACGGAGCGACCCTAGCACAGATACGCAGTATTTT; CDR3aa: CASSLRSDPSTDTQYF
v_gene: TRBV19; abundance: -; j_gene: TRBJ2-7; d_gene: -; CDR3nt: TGTGCCAGTAGTATCGGCGGGCGGGACTACGAGCAGTACTTC; CDR3aa: CASSIGGRDYEQYF
v_gene: TRBV10-3; abundance: -; j_gene: TRBJ2-7; d_gene: TRBD1; CDR3nt: TGTGCCATCAGTGAGTCGAGCCAGGGGGCTTCCTACGAGCAGTACTTC; CDR3aa: CAISESSQGASYEQYF
v_gene: TRBV4-3; abundance: -; j_gene: TRBJ2-6; d_gene: -; CDR3nt: TGCGCCAGCAGCCAAGAGGGACCTTACTCTGGGGCCAACGTCCTGACTTTC; CDR3aa: CASSQEGPYSGANVLTF
v_gene: TRBV20-1; abundance: once; j_gene: TRBJ2-7; d_gene: TRBD2; CDR3nt: TGCAGTGCTAGAAGATTAGCGGGGGACTACGAGCAGTACTTC; CDR3aa: CSARRLAGDYEQYF
v_gene: TRBV11-2; abundance: many; j_gene: TRBJ2-1; d_gene: -; CDR3nt: TGTGCCAGCAGCGATAACACAGGGACCTCCTACAATGAGCAGTTCTTC; CDR3aa: CASSDNTGTSYNEQFF
v_gene: TRBV15; abundance: -; j_gene: TRBJ2-5; d_gene: TRBD2; CDR3nt: TGTGCCACCAGCGGAGGACTAGCGGGAGGTATTCTTGGGGAGACCCAGTACTTC; CDR3aa: CATSGGLAGGILGETQYF
v_gene: TRBV11-2; abundance: -; j_gene: TRBJ2-7; d_gene: -; CDR3nt: TGTGCCAGCAGTTCGCCCGGTGGGAACTACGAGCAGTACTTC; CDR3aa: CASSSPGGNYEQYF
v_gene: TRBV2; abundance: many; j_gene: TRBJ1-5; d_gene: TRBD1; CDR3nt: TGTGCCAGCAGCCTTGGACAGGGTCAGTTTCAGCCCCAGCATTTT; CDR3aa: CASSLGQGQFQPQHF
v_gene: TRBV6-9; abundance: -; j_gene: TRBJ2-7; d_gene: -; CDR3nt: TGCGCCAGCAGTGAGTCTTCAGGGCCCTCCTACGAGCAGTACTTC; CDR3aa: CASSESSGPSYEQYF
v_gene: TRBV19; abundance: -; j_gene: TRBJ1-1; d_gene: -; CDR3nt: TGTGCCAGTAGTTACGGGGTTTACACTGAGGCTTTCTTT; CDR3aa: CASSYGVYTEAFF
v_gene: TRBV20-1; abundance: many; j_gene: TRBJ1-1; d_gene: -; CDR3nt: TGCAGTGCGCCAAGGGGTAACGGAGCTTTCTTT; CDR3aa: CSAPRGNGAFF
v_gene: TRBV6-2/TRBV6-3; abundance: -; j_gene: TRBJ2-7; d_gene: TRBD2; CDR3nt: TGTGCCAGCAGAGATCCGGGGGGGGCCGAGCAGTACTTC; CDR3aa: CASRDPGGAEQYF
v_gene: TRBV20-1; abundance: -; j_gene: TRBJ2-7; d_gene: TRBD1; CDR3nt: TGCAGTGCTAGCCCCTGGACAGGGAACGAGCAGTACTTC; CDR3aa: CSASPWTGNEQYF
v_gene: TRBV12-3/TRBV12-4; abundance: many; j_gene: TRBJ1-2; d_gene: -; CDR3nt: TGTGCCAGCAGTCCATACAGAAACTATGGCTACACCTTC; CDR3aa: CASSPYRNYGYTF
v_gene: TRBV11-3; abundance: -; j_gene: TRBJ2-2; d_gene: TRBD1; CDR3nt: TGTGCCAGCAGCGAGGGAGTAGAGAGGGGGCGCGGCACCGGGGAGCTGTTTTTT; CDR3aa: CASSEGVERGRGTGELFF
v_gene: TRBV7-9; abundance: few; j_gene: TRBJ2-1; d_gene: -; CDR3nt: TGTGCCAGCAGCGTAATCCAGCGGGCGGGTAGGGGTAATGAGCAGTTCTTC; CDR3aa: CASSVIQRAGRGNEQFF
v_gene: TRBV19; abundance: -; j_gene: TRBJ1-1; d_gene: -; CDR3nt: TGTGCCAGTAGTATTTCGGCGCCTTTGAACACTGAAGCTTTCTTT; CDR3aa: CASSISAPLNTEAFF
v_gene: TRBV7-9; abundance: -; j_gene: TRBJ2-3; d_gene: -; CDR3nt: TGTGCCAGCAGCTCCACTAGCTCCACCACAGATACGCAGTATTTT; CDR3aa: CASSSTSSTTDTQYF
v_gene: TRBV29-1; abundance: few; j_gene: TRBJ2-7; d_gene: -; CDR3nt: TGCAGCGTTGAATGGGCCAGGGGTTCGGCCTACGAGCAGTACTTC; CDR3aa: CSVEWARGSAYEQYF
v_gene: TRBV2; abundance: few; j_gene: TRBJ2-3; d_gene: -; CDR3nt: TGTGCCAGCAGTGAAGGGCCAACAGATACGCAGTATTTT; CDR3aa: CASSEGPTDTQYF
v_gene: TRBV14; abundance: -; j_gene: TRBJ2-7; d_gene: TRBD2; CDR3nt: TGTGCCAGCAGCCAACTTAGCGGGAAAAGGTCCTACGAGCAGTACTTC; CDR3aa: CASSQLSGKRSYEQYF
v_gene: TRBV11-2; abundance: -; j_gene: TRBJ1-4; d_gene: -; CDR3nt: TGTGCCAGCAGCTTAGAGTCAGTTGAAAAACTGTTTTTT; CDR3aa: CASSLESVEKLFF
v_gene: TRBV5-1; abundance: -; j_gene: TRBJ2-3; d_gene: -; CDR3nt: TGCGCCAGCAGCGCGCCCGAAGGGCGGACCCACACAGATACGCAGTATTTT; CDR3aa: CASSAPEGRTHTDTQYF
v_gene: TRBV14; abundance: -; j_gene: TRBJ2-3; d_gene: TRBD2; CDR3nt: TGTGCCAGCAGCCAAGGCACAGCGGGAGGCGCAGATACGCAGTATTTT; CDR3aa: CASSQGTAGGADTQYF
v_gene: TRBV19; abundance: -; j_gene: TRBJ2-1; d_gene: -; CDR3nt: TGTGCCAGTAGTATTATTGGGGGTTCTAATGAGCAGTTCTTC; CDR3aa: CASSIIGGSNEQFF